This T cell receptor beta chain was sequenced for a study of beta chain features in type 1 diabetes. Study-wide results and caveats: Within each of all four CD4+ subsets, Type 1 diabetes patients had TCRB CDR3s that were moderately but significantly shorter.

About this clone: Its antigen is not identified.

Reverse transcribing all isolated RNA meant expressed TCRB transcripts were sequenced. The data were produced by immunoSEQ multiplex PCR, yet TCRdb's version contains in-frame clones alone and is incomplete. The sample lists about 390,000 clones, 8.5% to 10% occurring once. This CDR3 has 14 residues. The V segment lost 5 bases and the J segment 9 bases; nucleotides outside the gene matches: 6. The germline CDR1 and CDR2 sequences are SGHTA and FQGNSA. This receptor was obtained from a man aged 25-45 years with type 1 diabetes. The chain links TRBV7-2 to TRBJ2-5; TRBD2 aligns across 13 bases. Material for sequencing was central memory CD4+ T cells from blood. The CDR3 reads CASSPETSGRSQYF. CDR3 bases: TGTGCCAGCAGCCCAGAGACTAGCGGGAGGTCCCAGTACTTC. The variable domain in full, with the rest retrieved from reference TRBV7-2 and TRBJ2-5, is GAGVSQSPSNKVTEKGKDVELRCDPISGHTALYWYRQSLGQGLEFLIYFQGNSAPDKSGLPSDRFSAERTGGSVSTLTIQRTQQEDSAVYLCASSPETSGRSQYFGPGTRLLVL.